A selection of T cell receptor beta chains follows, all from one sample in a study of T-cell memory formation after mild COVID-19. TCRdb re-analysed the 5' RACE reads in MiXCR, keeping a single row per CDR3 protein. The table lists 550,000 to 650,000 distinct CDR3 sequences, 17% of them singletons. Sequenced material: PBMCs or a T cell subset sorted from them (not recorded which). The receptors here all came from an adult woman who had mild COVID-19 (a few samples of this study predate the infection). Cell type and time point are not known. CDR3s include the opening cysteine and the closing phenylalanine or tryptophan. Fields, in order: clone size, V gene, D gene, J gene, CDR3 DNA, CDR3 protein. A D gene is named only where the DNA matches it firmly. Only part of the rows carry a size: once, few, many, or a class if the clone is expanded.

few	TRBV20-1	TRBD2	TRBJ2-7	TGCAGTGCTTGGGGACTAGCGGGGGGAGAGCAGTACTTC	CSAWGLAGGEQYF
.	TRBV6-5	.	TRBJ1-2	TGTGCCAGCAGTTACCTTGGCAGGGGCGGAGATTCTGGCTACACCTTC	CASSYLGRGGDSGYTF
.	TRBV18	.	TRBJ1-1	TGTGCCAGCTCACCGCAGGTCGGCTTGAACACTGAAGCTTTCTTT	CASSPQVGLNTEAFF
many	TRBV12-3/TRBV12-4	TRBD1	TRBJ2-3	TGTGCCAGCAGTTTATACAGGACAGGGACGACAGATACGCAGTATTTT	CASSLYRTGTTDTQYF
few	TRBV7-9	.	TRBJ2-6	TGTGCCAGCAGCTCTCACGGATCTGGGGCCAACGTCCTGACTTTC	CASSSHGSGANVLTF
few	TRBV12-3/TRBV12-4	TRBD2	TRBJ2-3	TGTGCCAGCAGTTTATCAGGGACTAGCGCCACAGATACGCAGTATTTT	CASSLSGTSATDTQYF
few	TRBV7-9	.	TRBJ2-2	TGTGCCAGCTCTCTTGGGGGGGCGTCCGGGGAGCTGTTTTTT	CASSLGGASGELFF
.	TRBV28	.	TRBJ2-5	TGTGCCAGCAGTTTTCTCAATTCCGGGGCCGACCAAGAGACCCAGTACTTC	CASSFLNSGADQETQYF
.	TRBV5-1	.	TRBJ2-5	TGCGCCAGCAGCTTCGTCTCCCCCGGGGAAGAGACCCAGTACTTC	CASSFVSPGEETQYF
few	TRBV15	TRBD2	TRBJ2-1	TGTGCCACCAGCAGAGGGTCTAGCGGGAGGCATGAGCAGTTCTTC	CATSRGSSGRHEQFF
.	TRBV12-3/TRBV12-4	TRBD2	TRBJ2-7	TGTGCCAGCAGTTTGAAAAGACTAGCGGGTGATTCCTACGAGCAGTACTTC	CASSLKRLAGDSYEQYF
few	TRBV4-1	TRBD1	TRBJ1-6	TGCGCCAGCAGCCGTACTCCGGGACAGGGAGATTCACCCCTCCACTTT	CASSRTPGQGDSPLHF
.	TRBV2	TRBD1	TRBJ1-5	TGTGCCAGCAGTCCACAGGGGACGGTTCAGCCCCAGCATTTT	CASSPQGTVQPQHF
.	TRBV20-1	.	TRBJ1-2	TGCAGTGCTAGAGATTCTCATCTGAGACTTAACTATGGCTACACCTTC	CSARDSHLRLNYGYTF
.	TRBV27	.	TRBJ2-1	TGTGCCAGCAGTTTAAACGGCAGGGGCAATGAGCAGTTCTTC	CASSLNGRGNEQFF
.	TRBV12-3/TRBV12-4	TRBD1	TRBJ2-7	TGTGCCAGCAGTGCCAGGCAAAGGGACAGAGCCTACGAGCAGTACTTC	CASSARQRDRAYEQYF
many	TRBV5-1	TRBD2	TRBJ2-1	TGCGCCAGCAGCTTGTCTAGCGGAGCTTCCTACAATGAGCAGTTCTTC	CASSLSSGASYNEQFF
few	TRBV3-1	TRBD1	TRBJ1-6	TGTGCCAGCAGCCACAGCAGGGGGCTTTATAATTCACCCCTCCACTTT	CASSHSRGLYNSPLHF
.	TRBV7-2	.	TRBJ2-7	TGTGCCAGCCAAGGTATGGCAGGAGCCTCCTACGAGCAGTACTTC	CASQGMAGASYEQYF
.	TRBV4-1	.	TRBJ2-7	TGCGCCAGCAGCCCGGGTTGGACAACCCAGCCCTACGAGCAGTACTTC	CASSPGWTTQPYEQYF
.	TRBV7-9	.	TRBJ2-1	TGTGCCAGCAGACTCGCCCCTTACAATGAGCAGTTCTTC	CASRLAPYNEQFF
few	TRBV20-1	.	TRBJ1-4	TGCAGTGCTAGAGATGTACGCGGAAATGAAAAACTGTTTTTT	CSARDVRGNEKLFF
few	TRBV5-1	.	TRBJ1-2	TGCGCCAGCAGCTCGGAGGGGGGAGACTATGGCTACACCTTC	CASSSEGGDYGYTF
.	TRBV9	TRBD2	TRBJ2-5	TGTGCCAGCAGCCCCCGGACTAGCGGGGCCCAAGAGACCCAGTACTTC	CASSPRTSGAQETQYF
many	TRBV12-3/TRBV12-4	.	TRBJ1-5	TGTGCCAGCAGTTTTACAGATAGCAATCAGCCCCAGCATTTT	CASSFTDSNQPQHF
.	TRBV4-1	.	TRBJ2-1	TGCGCCAGCAGCCCCCGTCCGGGAGACTACAATGAGCAGTTCTTC	CASSPRPGDYNEQFF
many	TRBV4-2	.	TRBJ2-2	TGTGCCAGCAGCCAAGTAAGCCAGGGGAAGAACACCGGGGAGCTGTTTTTT	CASSQVSQGKNTGELFF
.	TRBV5-1	TRBD1	TRBJ1-2	TGCGCCAGCAGCTTGTGGGACAGGGAAGACTATGGCTACACCTTC	CASSLWDREDYGYTF
.	TRBV29-1	TRBD2	TRBJ2-5	TGCAGCGTCTTAGCGGGGGCCGACAAGAGCAGGTACTTC	CSVLAGADKSRYF
.	TRBV2	.	TRBJ1-1	TGTGCCAGCATTGAACGAAGCACTGAAGCTTTCTTT	CASIERSTEAFF
.	TRBV15	.	TRBJ1-2	TGTGCCACCAGCGCCGAACGGAATTATGGCTACACCTTC	CATSAERNYGYTF
few	TRBV25-1	.	TRBJ1-6	TGTGCCAGCACCTACGGGGGGGCGCATAATTCACCCCTCCACTTT	CASTYGGAHNSPLHF
.	TRBV7-9	.	TRBJ1-1	TGTGCCAGCAGCTTAGGTGGCGGTGGTTTCACTGAAGCTTTCTTT	CASSLGGGGFTEAFF
.	TRBV19	TRBD1	TRBJ1-1	TGTGCCAGTAGTGCGACAGGGGGCACTGAAGCTTTCTTT	CASSATGGTEAFF
few	TRBV20-1	TRBD1	TRBJ2-2	TGCAGTGCTAGCGGGACAGGGACCGGGGAGCTGTTTTTT	CSASGTGTGELFF
many	TRBV5-1	TRBD2	TRBJ2-3	TGCGCCAGCAGCGGCGGGACTAGCGGGAGCACAGATACGCAGTATTTT	CASSGGTSGSTDTQYF
few	TRBV5-1	.	TRBJ2-7	TGCGCCAGCAGCCCCGCGGGGAAAAGGGGTGCCCACGAGCAGTACTTC	CASSPAGKRGAHEQYF
few	TRBV29-1	.	TRBJ2-3	TGCAGCGTTCGCCCAATCACAGATACGCAGTATTTT	CSVRPITDTQYF
.	TRBV10-3	.	TRBJ1-2	TGTGCCATCAGTGTAGGGCACAACTATGGCTACACCTTC	CAISVGHNYGYTF
few	TRBV7-9	.	TRBJ2-5	TGTGCCAGCAGCCGGATCTCTGGGGAGACCCAGTACTTC	CASSRISGETQYF
.	TRBV9	TRBD2	TRBJ2-1	TGTGCCAGCAGCGCGGAACGACTAGCGGGAGAGGGCAATGAGCAGTTCTTC	CASSAERLAGEGNEQFF
few	TRBV7-6	.	TRBJ2-3	TGTGCCAGCAGCTTAACATCAGAGATGCGGGAAGGCACAGATACGCAGTATTTT	CASSLTSEMREGTDTQYF
.	TRBV12-3/TRBV12-4	.	TRBJ1-5	TGTGCCAGCAGATCAGACACTCCGGTGAATCAGCCCCAGCATTTT	CASRSDTPVNQPQHF
.	TRBV5-6	.	TRBJ2-7	TGTGCCAGCAGCATTGGGGCTTCCTACGAGCAGTACTTC	CASSIGASYEQYF
.	TRBV7-8	TRBD2	TRBJ2-5	TGTGCCAGCAGCTTTTCGGCTAGCGGGAGGAGAGAGACCCAGTACTTC	CASSFSASGRRETQYF
few	TRBV4-2	.	TRBJ1-6	TGTGCCAGCAGCCAAGATTCGCGGGAGGTCGCCTATAATTCACCCCTCCACTTT	CASSQDSREVAYNSPLHF
few	TRBV21-1	.	TRBJ2-7	TGTGCCAGCAGCAAAACAGTAGGTCAGACAGTGGGGCGCGGCGAGCAGTACTTC	CASSKTVGQTVGRGEQYF
few	TRBV11-2	.	TRBJ2-1	TGTGCCAGCAGCTTAGAGGGACAAAACATTTACAATGAGCAGTTCTTC	CASSLEGQNIYNEQFF
few	TRBV12-3/TRBV12-4	.	TRBJ2-3	TGTGCCAGCAGTCTCCCAAGTAGTCTGGGACCCACAACGGGTGATACGCAGTATTTT	CASSLPSSLGPTTGDTQYF
few	TRBV5-4	.	TRBJ1-4	TGTGCCAGCAGCTATGTCCGGGACGAAAAACTGTTTTTT	CASSYVRDEKLFF
.	TRBV7-2	TRBD1	TRBJ2-7	TGTGCCAGCAGCCCCATGGGGACAGGTCCCTACGAGCAGTACTTC	CASSPMGTGPYEQYF
few	TRBV7-9	.	TRBJ2-7	TGTGCCAGCAGCCTCCTTCAGGGAGCTGTCTACGAGCAGTACTTC	CASSLLQGAVYEQYF
.	TRBV18	.	TRBJ2-7	TGTGCCAGCTCACCTAGGGAGCCCCTCTACGAGCAGTACTTC	CASSPREPLYEQYF
few	TRBV24-1	TRBD2	TRBJ2-7	TGTGCCACCAGTGAGGACCCGGGACTACGCCCTGTCGAGCAGTACTTC	CATSEDPGLRPVEQYF